This record covers a single TCR beta chain. Antigen: not known. This table comes from immunoSEQ multiplex PCR, and its TCRdb copy is limited to in-frame clones, with some not included. The sample includes roughly 5,800 clones, around 77% of them seen just once. This CDR3 contains 18 residues. V was pared by 1 base and J by 7 bases, with 14 bases of the junction left unmatched. The germline V gene has CDR1 SGHTA and CDR2 FQGNSA. The data originate from a study of T cells and Merkel cell carcinoma outcomes. Broader study findings: Reportedly, T-cell repertoire with density predicts Merkel cell carcinoma outcomes.

The sample comprised tumor tissue from Merkel cell carcinoma. V usage is TRBV7-2 and J usage is TRBJ2-2; 8 nucleotides agree with TRBD2. The clonotype comes from a human donor with Merkel cell carcinoma. The CDR3 is CASSLELAVFKRGGELFF. For the CDR3, the DNA is TGTGCCAGCAGCTTAGAACTAGCGGTATTTAAACGTGGCGGGGAGCTGTTTTTT.